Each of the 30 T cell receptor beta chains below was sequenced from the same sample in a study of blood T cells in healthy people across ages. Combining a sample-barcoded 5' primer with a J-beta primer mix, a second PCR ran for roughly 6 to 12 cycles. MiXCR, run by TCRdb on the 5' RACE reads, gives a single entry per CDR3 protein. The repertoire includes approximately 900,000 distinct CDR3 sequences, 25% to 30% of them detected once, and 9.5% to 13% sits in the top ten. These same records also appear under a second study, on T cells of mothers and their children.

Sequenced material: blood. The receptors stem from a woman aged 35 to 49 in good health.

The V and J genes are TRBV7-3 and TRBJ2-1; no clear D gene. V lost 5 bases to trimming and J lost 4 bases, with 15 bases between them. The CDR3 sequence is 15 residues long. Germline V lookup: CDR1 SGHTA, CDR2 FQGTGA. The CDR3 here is CASSPAVGIYNEQFF. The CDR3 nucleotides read TGTGCCAGCAGCCCGGCGGTGGGGATTTACAATGAGCAGTTCTTC.

The CDR3 protein is CSAPPRRGRSDTQYF. The CDR3 nucleotides read TGCAGTGCTCCGCCGAGGCGGGGGAGGTCCGATACGCAGTATTTT. The chain has TRBV20-1 and TRBJ2-3; 7 bases map to TRBD2. CDR1 is DFQATT, CDR2 SNEGSKA, per germline (reference sequence). Trimming removed 5 bases from V and 6 bases from J; junction bases left unmatched: 14. The CDR3 is made up of 15 amino acids.

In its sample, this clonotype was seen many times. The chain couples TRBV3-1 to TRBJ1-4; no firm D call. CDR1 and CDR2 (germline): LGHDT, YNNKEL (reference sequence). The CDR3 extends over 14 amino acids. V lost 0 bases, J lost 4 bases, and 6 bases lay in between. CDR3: CASSQDSNNEKLFF. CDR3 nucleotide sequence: TGTGCCAGCAGCCAAGACAGCAATAATGAAAAACTGTTTTTT.

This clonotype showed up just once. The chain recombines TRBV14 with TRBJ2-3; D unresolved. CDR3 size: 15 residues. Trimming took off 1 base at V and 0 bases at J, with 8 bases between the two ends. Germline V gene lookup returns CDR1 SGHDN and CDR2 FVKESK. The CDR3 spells CASSQVRVSTDTQYF. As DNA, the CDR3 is TGTGCCAGCAGCCAAGTCCGAGTCAGCACAGATACGCAGTATTTT.

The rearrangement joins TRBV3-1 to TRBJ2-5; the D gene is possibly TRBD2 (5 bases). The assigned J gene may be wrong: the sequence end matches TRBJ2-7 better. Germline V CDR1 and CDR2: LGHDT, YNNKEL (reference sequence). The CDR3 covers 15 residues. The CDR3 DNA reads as TGTGCCAGCAGCCAACTAGGAGGCAATAGATACGAGCAGTACTTC. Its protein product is CASSQLGGNRYEQYF.

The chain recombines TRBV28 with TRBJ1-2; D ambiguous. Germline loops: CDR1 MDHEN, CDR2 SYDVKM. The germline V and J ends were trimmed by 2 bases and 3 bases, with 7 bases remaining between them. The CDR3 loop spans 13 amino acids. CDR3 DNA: TGTGCCAGCAGTTTAGGGTTTTACTATGGCTACACCTTC. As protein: CASSLGFYYGYTF.

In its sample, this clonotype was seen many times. CDR3 protein: CASSEIGQPQHF. In DNA form, the CDR3 reads TGTGCCAGCAGTGAAATAGGTCAGCCCCAGCATTTT. J is TRBJ1-5 and V is TRBV6-1, with no clear D. The CDR3 is 12 residues long. The germline CDR1 and CDR2 sequences are MNHNS and SASEGT. Trimming stripped 2 bases from V and 6 bases from J, with 5 bases between.

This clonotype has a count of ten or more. The CDR3 here is CASSDSGGTDTQYF. The CDR3 DNA sequence: TGTGCCAGCAGTGACTCTGGGGGCACAGATACGCAGTATTTT. This sequence joins TRBV6-4 and TRBJ2-3; D not certain. This CDR3 is 14 amino acids long. Germline CDR1 MRHNA, CDR2 SNTAGT. V was trimmed by 0 bases and J by 1 base, leaving 5 bases between them.

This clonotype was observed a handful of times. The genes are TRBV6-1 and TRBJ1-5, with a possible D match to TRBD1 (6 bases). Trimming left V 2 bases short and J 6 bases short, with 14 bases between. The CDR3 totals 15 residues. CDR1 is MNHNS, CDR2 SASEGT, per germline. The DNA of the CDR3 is TGTGCCAGCAGTGAAAGGTTTTTGGGGGCTCAGCCCCAGCATTTT. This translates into CASSERFLGAQPQHF.

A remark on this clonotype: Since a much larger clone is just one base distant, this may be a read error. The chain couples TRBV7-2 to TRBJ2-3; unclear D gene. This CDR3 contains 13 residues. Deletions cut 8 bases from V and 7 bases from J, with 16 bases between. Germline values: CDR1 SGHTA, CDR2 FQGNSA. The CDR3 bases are TGTGCCAGCGGCGACCCCCTTCGCCATACGCAGTATTTT. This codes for CASGDPLRHTQYF. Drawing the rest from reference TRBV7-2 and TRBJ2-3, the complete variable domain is GAGVSQSPSNKVTEKGKDVELRCDPISGHTALYWYRQSLGQGLEFLIYFQGNSAPDKSGLPSDRFSAERTGGSVSTLTIQRTQQEDSAVYLCASGDPLRHTQYFGPGTRLTVL.

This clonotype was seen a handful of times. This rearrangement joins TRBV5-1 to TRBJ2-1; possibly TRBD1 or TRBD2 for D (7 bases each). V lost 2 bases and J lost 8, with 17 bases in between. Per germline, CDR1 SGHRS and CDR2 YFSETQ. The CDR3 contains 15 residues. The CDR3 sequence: CASSFGQGGGDEQFF. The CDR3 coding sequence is TGCGCCAGCAGCTTCGGCCAGGGGGGGGGCGATGAGCAGTTCTTC. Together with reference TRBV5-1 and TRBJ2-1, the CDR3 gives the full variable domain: KAGVTQTPRYLIKTRGQQVTLSCSPISGHRSVSWYQQTPGQGLQFLFEYFSETQRNKGNFPGRFSGRQFSNSRSEMNVSTLELGDSALYLCASSFGQGGGDEQFFGPGTRLTVL.

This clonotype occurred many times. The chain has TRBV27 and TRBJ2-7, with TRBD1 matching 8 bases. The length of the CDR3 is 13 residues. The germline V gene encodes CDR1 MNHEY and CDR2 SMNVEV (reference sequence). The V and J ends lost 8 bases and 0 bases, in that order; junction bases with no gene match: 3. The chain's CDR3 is CASGDRSSYEQYF. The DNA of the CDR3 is TGTGCCAGCGGGGACAGGAGCTCCTACGAGCAGTACTTC.

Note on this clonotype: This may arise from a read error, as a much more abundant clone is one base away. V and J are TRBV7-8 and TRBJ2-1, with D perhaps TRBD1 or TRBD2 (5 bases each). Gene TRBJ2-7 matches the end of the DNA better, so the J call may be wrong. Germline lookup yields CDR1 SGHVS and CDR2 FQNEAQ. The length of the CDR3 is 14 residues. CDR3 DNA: TGTGCCAGCACACCGGGGCGGAGCTACAATGAGCAGTACTTC. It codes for CASTPGRSYNEQYF.

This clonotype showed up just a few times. The CDR3 protein is CASTPAGGPYNEQFF. The CDR3 nucleotides are TGTGCCAGCACCCCCGCGGGGGGGCCCTACAATGAGCAGTTCTTC. The gene calls are TRBV12-3 or TRBV12-4 and TRBJ2-1; 9 bases align to TRBD2. This CDR3 is 15 amino acids long. V lost 7 bases, J lost 2 bases, and 6 bases stayed unmatched.

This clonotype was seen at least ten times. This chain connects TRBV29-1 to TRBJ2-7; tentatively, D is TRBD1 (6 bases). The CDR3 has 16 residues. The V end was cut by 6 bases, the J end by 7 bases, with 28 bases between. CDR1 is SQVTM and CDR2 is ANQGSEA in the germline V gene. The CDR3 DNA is TGCAGCGTCCTCCCGCCCGGTGGGGAGCAGAGGGGGGAGCAGTACTTC. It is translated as CSVLPPGGEQRGEQYF.

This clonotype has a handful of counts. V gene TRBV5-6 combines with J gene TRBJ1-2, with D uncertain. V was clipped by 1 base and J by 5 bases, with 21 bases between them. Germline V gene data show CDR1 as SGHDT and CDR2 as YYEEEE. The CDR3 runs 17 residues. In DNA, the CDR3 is TGTGCCAGCAGCTTGAACACAATAGGGCACGAGAGTTATGGCTACACCTTC. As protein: CASSLNTIGHESYGYTF. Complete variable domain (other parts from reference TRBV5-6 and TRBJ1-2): DAGVTQSPTHLIKTRGQQVTLRCSPKSGHDTVSWYQQALGQGPQFIFQYYEEEERQRGNFPDRFSGHQFPNYSSELNVNALLLGDSALYLCASSLNTIGHESYGYTFGSGTRLTVV.

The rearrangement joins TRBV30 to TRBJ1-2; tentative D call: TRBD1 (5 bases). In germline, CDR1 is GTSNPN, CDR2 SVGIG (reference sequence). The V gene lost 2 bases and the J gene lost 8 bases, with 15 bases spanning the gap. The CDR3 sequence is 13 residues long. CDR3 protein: CAWSPSGVKGYTF. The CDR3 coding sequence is TGTGCCTGGAGTCCGTCGGGGGTGAAGGGCTACACCTTC.

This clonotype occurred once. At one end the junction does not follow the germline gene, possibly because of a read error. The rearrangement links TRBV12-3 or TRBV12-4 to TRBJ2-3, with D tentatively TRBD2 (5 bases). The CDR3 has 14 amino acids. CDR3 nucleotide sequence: TGTGCCAGCGGGCCCCAAGAGGGAGCAGATACGGAGTATTTT. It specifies CASGPQEGADTEYF.

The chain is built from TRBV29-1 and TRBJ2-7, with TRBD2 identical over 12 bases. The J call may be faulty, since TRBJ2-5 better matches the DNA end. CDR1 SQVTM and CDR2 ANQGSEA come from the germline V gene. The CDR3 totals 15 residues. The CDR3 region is CSVEFRLAGGETQYF. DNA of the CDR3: TGCAGCGTTGAATTCAGGCTAGCGGGGGGGGAGACCCAGTACTTC.

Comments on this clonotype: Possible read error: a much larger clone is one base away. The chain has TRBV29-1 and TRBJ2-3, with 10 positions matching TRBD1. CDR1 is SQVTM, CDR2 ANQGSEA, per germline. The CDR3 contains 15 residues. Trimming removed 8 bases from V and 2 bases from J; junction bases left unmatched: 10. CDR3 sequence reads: CSTLGQGVVTDTQYF. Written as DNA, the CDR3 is TGCAGCACCCTCGGACAGGGGGTAGTCACAGATACGCAGTATTTT.

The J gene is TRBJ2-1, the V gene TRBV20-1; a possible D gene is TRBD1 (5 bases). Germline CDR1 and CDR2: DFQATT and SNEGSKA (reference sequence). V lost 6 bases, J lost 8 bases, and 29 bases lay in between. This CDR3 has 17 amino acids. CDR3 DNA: TGCAGTGCCCCCGCCCGACCAGGGCGCCGCGCTTCCTATGAGCAGTTCTTC. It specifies CSAPARPGRRASYEQFF.

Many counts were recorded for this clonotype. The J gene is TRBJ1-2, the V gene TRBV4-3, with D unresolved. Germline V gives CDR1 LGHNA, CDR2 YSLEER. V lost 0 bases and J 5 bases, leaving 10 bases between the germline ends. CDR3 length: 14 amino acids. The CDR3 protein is CASSQDRAAYGYTF. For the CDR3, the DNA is TGCGCCAGCAGCCAAGATAGGGCAGCTTATGGCTACACCTTC.

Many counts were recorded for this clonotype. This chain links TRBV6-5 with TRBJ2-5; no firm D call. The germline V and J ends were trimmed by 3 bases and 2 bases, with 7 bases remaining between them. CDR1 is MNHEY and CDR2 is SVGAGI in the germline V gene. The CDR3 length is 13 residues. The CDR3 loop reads CASSYNRQETQYF. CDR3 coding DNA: TGTGCCAGCAGTTATAATAGGCAAGAGACCCAGTACTTC.

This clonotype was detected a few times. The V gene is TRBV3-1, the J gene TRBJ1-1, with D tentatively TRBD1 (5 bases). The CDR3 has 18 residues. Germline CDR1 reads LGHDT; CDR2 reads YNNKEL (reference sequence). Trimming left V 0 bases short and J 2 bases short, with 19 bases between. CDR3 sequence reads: CASSQEEWGRAVNTEAFF. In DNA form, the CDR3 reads TGTGCCAGCAGCCAAGAGGAATGGGGCAGGGCAGTCAACACTGAAGCTTTCTTT. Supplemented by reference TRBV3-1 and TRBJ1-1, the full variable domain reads DTAVSQTPKYLVTQMGNDKSIKCEQNLGHDTMYWYKQDSKKFLKIMFSYNNKELIINETVPNRFSPKSPDKAHLNLHINSLELGDSAVYFCASSQEEWGRAVNTEAFFGQGTRLTVV.

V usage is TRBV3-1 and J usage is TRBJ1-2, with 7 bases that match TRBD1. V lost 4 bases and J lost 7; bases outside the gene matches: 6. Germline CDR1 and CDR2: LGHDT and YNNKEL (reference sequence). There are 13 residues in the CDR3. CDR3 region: CASSLRDSGGYTF. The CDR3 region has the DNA TGTGCCAGCAGCCTCCGGGACAGCGGTGGCTACACCTTC. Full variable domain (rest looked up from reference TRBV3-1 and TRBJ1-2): DTAVSQTPKYLVTQMGNDKSIKCEQNLGHDTMYWYKQDSKKFLKIMFSYNNKELIINETVPNRFSPKSPDKAHLNLHINSLELGDSAVYFCASSLRDSGGYTFGSGTRLTVV.

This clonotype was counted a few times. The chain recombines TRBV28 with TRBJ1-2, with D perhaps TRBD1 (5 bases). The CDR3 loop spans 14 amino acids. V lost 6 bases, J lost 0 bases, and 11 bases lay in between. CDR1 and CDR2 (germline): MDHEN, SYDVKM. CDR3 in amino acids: CASSLDSPNYGYTF. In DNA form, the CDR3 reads TGTGCCAGCAGCCTAGACAGTCCTAACTATGGCTACACCTTC.

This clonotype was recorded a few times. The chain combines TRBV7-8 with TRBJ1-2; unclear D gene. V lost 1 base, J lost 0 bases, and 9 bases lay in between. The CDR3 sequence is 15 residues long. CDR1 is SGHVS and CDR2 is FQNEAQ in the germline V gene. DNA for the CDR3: TGTGCCAGCAGCTTAGTGGGCGGCTCTAACTATGGCTACACCTTC. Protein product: CASSLVGGSNYGYTF.

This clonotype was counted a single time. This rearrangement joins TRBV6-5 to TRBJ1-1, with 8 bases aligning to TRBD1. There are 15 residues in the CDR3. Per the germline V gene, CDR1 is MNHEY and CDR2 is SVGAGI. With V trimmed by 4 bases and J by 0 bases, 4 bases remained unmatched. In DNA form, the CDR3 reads TGTGCCAGCAGTTTCCCGGACAGGGTGAACACTGAAGCTTTCTTT. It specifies CASSFPDRVNTEAFF.

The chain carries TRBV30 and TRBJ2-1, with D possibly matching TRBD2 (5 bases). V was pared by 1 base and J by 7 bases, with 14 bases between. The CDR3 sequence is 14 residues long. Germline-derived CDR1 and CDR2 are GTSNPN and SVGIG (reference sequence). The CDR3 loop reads CAWSAPPQRNEQFF. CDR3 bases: TGTGCCTGGAGTGCTCCCCCTCAGCGGAATGAGCAGTTCTTC. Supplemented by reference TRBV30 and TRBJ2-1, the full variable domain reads SQTIHQWPATLVQPVGSPLSLECTVEGTSNPNLYWYRQAAGRGLQLLFYSVGIGQISSEVPQNLSASRPQDRQFILSSKKLLLSDSGFYLCAWSAPPQRNEQFFGPGTRLTVL.

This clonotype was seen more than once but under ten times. Written as DNA, the CDR3 is TGTGCCAGCAGCCAAGCTTGGTCCCCACTACCCAGCACAGATACGCAGTATTTT. Translated: CASSQAWSPLPSTDTQYF. V usage is TRBV3-1 and J usage is TRBJ2-3; no clear D gene. CDR1 and CDR2 (germline): LGHDT, YNNKEL (reference sequence). The V and J ends lost 1 base and 0 bases respectively, with 17 bases between them. CDR3 size: 18 residues.